One and the same sample provided the 23 T cell receptor beta chains below, sequenced in a study of T cells in Graves' hyperthyroidism and ophthalmopathy. Template material for amplifying TCR beta CDR3 regions consisted of RNA transcripts. A set of HTBI primers served as the primers for a first-round RT-PCR of the TCR CDR3. TCRdb re-derived calls from the multiplex PCR reads in MiXCR, one entry per CDR3 protein. The sample lists about 210,000 distinct CDR3 sequences, approximately 17% occurring once. Material: blood. These receptors all come from a man aged 50-59 years with Graves' hyperthyroidism.

This clonotype was counted many times. The chain has TRBV7-8 and TRBJ2-7, with TRBD1 identical over 8 bases. Trimming cost V 0 bases and J 3 bases; bases outside gene matches: 4. There are 15 residues in the CDR3. Germline V gives CDR1 SGHVS, CDR2 FQNEAQ. The CDR3 sequence is CASSLADRVGYEQYF. The DNA for the CDR3 is TGTGCCAGCAGCTTAGCGGACAGGGTCGGCTACGAGCAGTACTTC.

The V gene is TRBV10-3, the J gene TRBJ2-5; the D gene is possibly TRBD2 (6 bases). The CDR3 extends over 12 amino acids. From germline, CDR1 is ENHRY and CDR2 SYGVKD. Trimming cost V 6 bases and J 6 bases, with 11 bases left between them. The CDR3: CAISSDYQTQYF. The CDR3 nucleotides read TGTGCCATCAGCTCGGACTATCAGACCCAGTACTTC.

Many counts were recorded for this clonotype. CDR3 nucleotides: TGCGCCAGCAGCTTGTCAGGAGCAGATACGCAGTATTTT. Translation gives CASSLSGADTQYF. This chain uses TRBV5-1 with TRBJ2-3; D not resolved. Between the trimmed V and J ends, which lost 1 base and 4 bases, there was a span of 7 bases. This CDR3 region has 13 residues. Germline loops: CDR1 SGHRS, CDR2 YFSETQ. The whole variable domain, filled in from reference TRBV5-1 and TRBJ2-3, reads KAGVTQTPRYLIKTRGQQVTLSCSPISGHRSVSWYQQTPGQGLQFLFEYFSETQRNKGNFPGRFSGRQFSNSRSEMNVSTLELGDSALYLCASSLSGADTQYFGPGTRLTVL.

The J gene is TRBJ2-7, the V gene TRBV24-1; 7 nucleotides match TRBD1. V lost 3 bases to trimming and J lost 1 base; unmatched junction nucleotides: 5. The CDR3 extends over 15 amino acids. Per germline, CDR1 KGHDR and CDR2 SFDVKD. The CDR3 DNA reads as TGTGCCACCAGTGATGCCCGGGACAGTTCCTACGAGCAGTACTTC. This gives the protein CATSDARDSSYEQYF.

This clonotype has more than one count but fewer than ten. The genes are TRBV7-9 and TRBJ2-2; D is unresolved. Germline lookup yields CDR1 SEHNR and CDR2 FQNEAQ (reference sequence). V gave up 5 bases and J gave up 0 bases, with 13 bases separating them. This CDR3 comprises 16 residues. CDR3 amino acids: CASSPTGPANTGELFF. The CDR3 DNA reads as TGTGCCAGCAGCCCGACCGGGCCAGCGAACACCGGGGAGCTGTTTTTT.

There are many counts of this clonotype. The V call is TRBV2, the J call TRBJ1-2; 10 positions agree with TRBD1. J lost 13 bases, V lost 6 bases, and 14 bases had no gene match. The CDR3 is 14 amino acids. The germline V gene has CDR1 SNHLY and CDR2 FYNNEI. CDR3 loop: CASRAGTGVVVSTF. CDR3 nucleotide sequence: TGTGCCAGCAGAGCCGGGACAGGGGTGGTTGTGTCCACCTTC.

V is TRBV5-1 and J is TRBJ1-1; D is perhaps TRBD1 (6 bases). Germline V CDR1 and CDR2: SGHRS, YFSETQ. CDR3 length: 13 amino acids. V gave up 5 bases and J gave up 5 bases, with 13 bases separating them. CDR3: CASSQDSGTEAFF. Written as DNA, the CDR3 is TGCGCCAGCAGTCAGGACAGCGGGACTGAAGCTTTCTTT.

The genes are TRBV3-1 and TRBJ2-7, with TRBD2 matching 7 bases. This CDR3 has 13 residues. Germline CDR1 and CDR2: LGHDT and YNNKEL (reference sequence). The CDR3 nucleotides are TGTGCTTCCGCCGCTAGCGGACCCTACGAGCAGTACTTC. Residues: CASAASGPYEQYF.

This clonotype was recorded many times. J is TRBJ2-5 and V is TRBV27; D may correspond to TRBD1 or TRBD2 (5 bases each). Germline assignment: CDR1 MNHEY and CDR2 SMNVEV (reference sequence). Trimming shortened V by 8 bases and J by 3 bases, and 22 bases separated the two germline ends. The CDR3 extends over 16 amino acids. CDR3 in DNA: TGTGCCAGCCGGAGGTGGGGCGAGGGGAATAAAGAGACCCAGTACTTC. It codes for CASRRWGEGNKETQYF.

As to this clonotype: Possible read error: a much larger clone is one base away. The V gene is TRBV7-2, the J gene TRBJ1-5; D is uncertain. The V gene lost 6 bases and the J gene lost 3 bases, with 12 bases spanning the gap. Germline-derived CDR1 and CDR2 are SGHTA and FQGNSA. There are 14 residues in the CDR3. The CDR3 reads CASSPYGVNQPQHF. The CDR3 nucleotides are TGTGCCAGCAGTCCCTACGGGGTCAATCAGCCCCAGCATTTT. The variable domain in full, completed from reference TRBV7-2 and TRBJ1-5, reads GAGVSQSPSNKVTEKGKDVELRCDPISGHTALYWYRQSLGQGLEFLIYFQGNSAPDKSGLPSDRFSAERTGGSVSTLTIQRTQQEDSAVYLCASSPYGVNQPQHFGDGTRLSIL.

This clonotype was picked up a small number of times. Given a much more abundant clone one base away, this may be a read error. The gene calls are TRBV30 and TRBJ2-3, with D possibly matching TRBD1 (6 bases). The CDR3 consists of 14 residues. Germline V lookup: CDR1 GTSNPN, CDR2 SVGIG (reference sequence). Trimming removed 3 bases from V and 2 bases from J, with 12 bases in between. CDR3 in DNA: TGTGCCTGGAGCGAGGACAGCCACACAGATACGCAGTATTTT. Its translation is CAWSEDSHTDTQYF.

The CDR3 DNA reads TGTGCCAGCAGCCCGGGGACTAGCGGGAGAGACTCCTACGAGCAGTACTTC. It encodes CASSPGTSGRDSYEQYF. The chain combines TRBV3-1 with TRBJ2-7; TRBD2 agrees at 14 bases. This CDR3 has 17 amino acids. Looked up from germline, CDR1 is LGHDT and CDR2 is YNNKEL (reference sequence). The V and J ends lost 4 bases and 0 bases, in that order; junction bases with no gene match: 5.

This clonotype was detected only a few times. The chain employs TRBV5-6 and TRBJ1-5, with D hard to call. With 0 bases removed from V and 5 bases from J, the gap between germline ends came to 6 bases. The length of the CDR3 is 13 residues. CDR1 is SGHDT and CDR2 is YYEEEE in the germline V gene. CDR3 loop: CASSLGVDQPQHF. In DNA, the CDR3 is TGTGCCAGCAGCTTGGGAGTAGATCAGCCCCAGCATTTT.

This sequence joins TRBV6-2 or TRBV6-3 and TRBJ1-4; D perhaps matches TRBD1 (5 bases). The germline gives CDR1 MNHEY, CDR2 SVGEGT. V shed 5 bases and J shed 6 bases, with 16 bases lying between them. The CDR3 runs 15 residues. CDR3 loop: CASSDQGEVDEKLFF. CDR3 in DNA: TGTGCCAGCAGTGACCAGGGAGAGGTGGATGAAAAACTGTTTTTT.

This clonotype has a handful of counts. This chain joins TRBV5-5 and TRBJ1-1, with unresolved D. V was clipped by 0 bases and J by 2 bases, with 5 bases between them. There are 13 residues in the CDR3. The V gene's germline CDR1 is SGHKS and CDR2 YYEKEE (reference sequence). DNA for the CDR3: TGTGCCAGCAGCTTGGATACCAACACTGAAGCTTTCTTT. Translation: CASSLDTNTEAFF.

Details on this clonotype: A much larger clonotype is one base distant, so this may be a read error. The V gene is TRBV5-1, the J gene TRBJ2-7; weak D call: TRBD1 (6 bases). Germline V lookup: CDR1 SGHRS, CDR2 YFSETQ. The CDR3 totals 12 residues. The CDR3 reads CASRDSAYGQYF. The CDR3 DNA is TGCGCCAGCAGGGACAGCGCCTACGGGCAGTACTTC.

This clonotype was detected many times. V gene TRBV6-2 or TRBV6-3 combines with J gene TRBJ2-7, with TRBD1 matching over 8 bases. The CDR3 is made up of 16 amino acids. Germline CDR1 is MNHEY and CDR2 is SVGEGT. The J segment lost 2 bases and the V segment lost 5 bases, leaving 11 bases of the junction unmatched. CDR3 amino acids: CASSRRTQGATYEQYF. CDR3 nucleotides: TGTGCCAGCAGTAGAAGAACTCAGGGGGCGACCTACGAGCAGTACTTC.

The table lists this clonotype with a few counts. This sequence joins TRBV10-2 and TRBJ2-7; no firm D call. Trimming took 6 bases from V and 0 from J, leaving 9 bases between them. CDR3 length: 13 residues. Germline V CDR1 and CDR2: WSHSY, SAAADI. The CDR3 region is CASRNPSSYEQYF. CDR3 coding DNA: TGCGCCAGCAGAAACCCGAGCTCCTACGAGCAGTACTTC.

The chain couples TRBV5-1 to TRBJ1-2; D gene uncertain. Germline V gives CDR1 SGHRS, CDR2 YFSETQ. The V end was cut by 2 bases, the J end by 6 bases, with 14 bases between. The CDR3 totals 14 residues. The CDR3 is CASSFNGRAHGYTF. Here the CDR3 DNA reads TGCGCCAGCAGCTTCAACGGACGGGCCCATGGCTACACCTTC.

The genes are TRBV30 and TRBJ2-7, with 13 bases aligning to TRBD2. In germline, CDR1 is GTSNPN, CDR2 SVGIG (reference sequence). The CDR3 is 16 amino acids. The V and J ends lost 3 bases and 6 bases, in that order; junction bases with no gene match: 11. The CDR3 nucleotides are TGTGCCTGGAGCCTCGGGACTAGCGGGATTCGGTGCGAGCAGTACTTC. Translating it yields CAWSLGTSGIRCEQYF.

As regards this clonotype: A much larger clone differs from this one at a single base, so this may be a read error. The gene calls are TRBV18 and TRBJ1-5; D not resolved. V lost 2 bases, J lost 1 base, and 6 bases lay in between. There are 14 residues in the CDR3. Germline-derived CDR1 and CDR2 are KGHSH and LQKENI. CDR3 sequence reads: CASSPGPSNQPQHF. CDR3 nucleotide sequence: TGTGCCAGCTCACCAGGGCCGAGCAATCAGCCCCAGCATTTT.

The V and J genes are TRBV28 and TRBJ2-7; D tentatively fits TRBD1 or TRBD2 (5 bases each). Germline V gene data show CDR1 as MDHEN and CDR2 as SYDVKM. V lost 5 bases, J lost 1 base, and 24 bases lay in between. CDR3 length equals 18 residues. The CDR3 region has the DNA TGTGCCAGCAGTCTATCCCCTGGACTCGGGGCCTTGTCCTACGAGCAGTACTTC. This sequence encodes CASSLSPGLGALSYEQYF.

The CDR3 DNA is TGTGCCAGCAGGCAGGACACCGGGGAGCTGTTTTTT. It codes for CASRQDTGELFF. The V gene is TRBV3-1, the J gene TRBJ2-2; D uncertain. In germline, CDR1 is LGHDT, CDR2 YNNKEL (reference sequence). This CDR3 is built from 12 residues. V dropped 6 bases and J dropped 3 bases, with 5 bases sitting between them.